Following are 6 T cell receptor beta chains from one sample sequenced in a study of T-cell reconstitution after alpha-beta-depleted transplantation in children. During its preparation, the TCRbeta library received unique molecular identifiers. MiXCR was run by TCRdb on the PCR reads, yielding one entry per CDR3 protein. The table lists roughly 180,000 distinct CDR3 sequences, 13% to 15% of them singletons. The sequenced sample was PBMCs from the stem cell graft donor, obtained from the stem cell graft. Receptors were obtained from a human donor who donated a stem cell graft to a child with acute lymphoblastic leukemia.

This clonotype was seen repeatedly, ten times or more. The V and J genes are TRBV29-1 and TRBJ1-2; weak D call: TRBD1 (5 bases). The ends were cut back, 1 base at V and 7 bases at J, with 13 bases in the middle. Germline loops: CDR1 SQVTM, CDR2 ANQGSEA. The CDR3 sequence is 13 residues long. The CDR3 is CSVEGREVSGYTF. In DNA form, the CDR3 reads TGCAGCGTTGAAGGCAGGGAGGTATCTGGCTACACCTTC.

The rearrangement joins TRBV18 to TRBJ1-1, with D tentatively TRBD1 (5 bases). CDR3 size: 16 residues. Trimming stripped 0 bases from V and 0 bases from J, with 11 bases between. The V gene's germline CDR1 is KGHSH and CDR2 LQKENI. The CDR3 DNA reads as TGTGCCAGCTCACCACCTTGGGGCGCTTTGAACACTGAAGCTTTCTTT. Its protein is CASSPPWGALNTEAFF.

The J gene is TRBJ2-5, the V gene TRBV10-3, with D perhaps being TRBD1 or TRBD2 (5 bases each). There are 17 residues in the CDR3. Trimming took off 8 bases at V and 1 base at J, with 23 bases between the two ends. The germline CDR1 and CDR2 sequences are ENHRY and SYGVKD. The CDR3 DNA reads TGTGCCATCGGTAAGGGGAGCAGCCCAACCCGCCAAGAGACCCAGTACTTC. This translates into CAIGKGSSPTRQETQYF.

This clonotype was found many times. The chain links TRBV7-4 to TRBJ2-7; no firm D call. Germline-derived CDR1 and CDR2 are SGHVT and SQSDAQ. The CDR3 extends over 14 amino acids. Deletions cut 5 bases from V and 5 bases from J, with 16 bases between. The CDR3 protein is CASSVLEYSHEQYF. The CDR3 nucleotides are TGTGCCAGCAGCGTCCTCGAGTATTCCCACGAGCAGTACTTC.

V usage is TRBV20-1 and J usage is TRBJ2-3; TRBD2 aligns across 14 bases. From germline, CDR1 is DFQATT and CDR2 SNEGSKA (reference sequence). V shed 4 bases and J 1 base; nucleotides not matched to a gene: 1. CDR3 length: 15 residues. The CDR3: CSAKTSGRGTDTQYF. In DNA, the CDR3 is TGCAGTGCTAAGACTAGCGGGAGGGGCACAGATACGCAGTATTTT.

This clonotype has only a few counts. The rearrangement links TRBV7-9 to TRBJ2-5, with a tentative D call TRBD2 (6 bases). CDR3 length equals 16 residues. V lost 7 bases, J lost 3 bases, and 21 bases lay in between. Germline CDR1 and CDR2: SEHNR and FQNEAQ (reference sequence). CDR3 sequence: CASNPDGSRVKETQYF. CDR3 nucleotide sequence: TGTGCCAGCAACCCCGACGGGAGCCGTGTAAAAGAGACCCAGTACTTC.